The 24 T cell receptor beta chains below were found in one sample sequenced in a study of monozygotic twins with inflammatory bowel disease. TCRdb reprocessed the 5' RACE reads; each CDR3 protein has one entry and no DNA is given. This sample's table has about 140,000 distinct CDR3 sequences. The specimen sequenced was blood. These receptors were taken from a human donor with ulcerative colitis or Crohn's disease, or a healthy co-twin of an affected twin (not recorded which).

V usage is TRBV4-1 and J usage is TRBJ1-4; TCRdb lists TRBD1, though no DNA is available to test this call. CDR1 and CDR2 (germline): MGHRA, YSYEKL. There are 17 residues in the CDR3. CDR3: CASSPLGDSATNEKLFF.

V and J are TRBV29-1 and TRBJ2-2; TCRdb returns TRBD2, unconfirmable since there is no DNA. Germline V lookup: CDR1 SQVTM, CDR2 ANQGSEA. This CDR3 contains 12 residues. The CDR3 loop is CSVKGLVGELFF.

The V and J genes are TRBV15 and TRBJ2-7; there is no DNA to check the TCRdb D call of TRBD1. In germline, CDR1 is LNHNV, CDR2 YYDKDF (reference sequence). This CDR3 has 16 residues. CDR3: CATSRDPRGWFYEQYF. Full variable domain (missing parts from reference TRBV15 and TRBJ2-7): DAMVIQNPRYQVTQFGKPVTLSCSQTLNHNVMYWYQQKSSQAPKLLFHYYDKDFNNEADTPDNFQSRRPNTSFCFLDIRSPGLGDTAMYLCATSRDPRGWFYEQYFGPGTRLTVT.

The rearrangement joins TRBV20-1 to TRBJ2-1; as DNA is missing, the TRBD2 call by TCRdb cannot be tested. The germline CDR1 and CDR2 sequences are DFQATT and SNEGSKA (reference sequence). The CDR3 sequence is 11 residues long. This CDR3 is CTPGGADEQFF.

The CDR3 is CSVEWSGRQGLRETQYF. The chain uses TRBV29-1 and TRBJ2-5; without DNA, the TCRdb call of TRBD2 cannot be checked. Germline lookup yields CDR1 SQVTM and CDR2 ANQGSEA. CDR3 size: 17 residues.

CDR3 sequence: CSARADIPSGANVLTF. The V call is TRBV20-1, the J call TRBJ2-6; TCRdb lists TRBD1, though no DNA is available to test this call. There are 16 residues in the CDR3. The germline CDR1 and CDR2 sequences are DFQATT and SNEGSKA (reference sequence).

This CDR3 reads CASSPDTRIEQFF. The chain employs TRBV5-6 and TRBJ2-1; TCRdb's D call, TRBD1, is unchecked because there is no DNA. Germline CDR1 and CDR2: SGHDT and YYEEEE. This CDR3 has 13 residues.

The chain combines TRBV20-1 with TRBJ2-3; no DNA is available, so the TRBD2 call from TCRdb remains unchecked. CDR1 is DFQATT, CDR2 SNEGSKA, per germline (reference sequence). The CDR3 consists of 16 residues. The CDR3: CSAIGTLAGPTDTQYF.

This rearrangement joins TRBV7-2 to TRBJ2-2. The CDR3 length is 14 residues. CDR1 is SGHTA, CDR2 FQGNSA, per germline. This CDR3 is CASSLAVLAGELFF.

This rearrangement joins TRBV11-2 to TRBJ2-7; as DNA is missing, the TRBD1 call by TCRdb cannot be tested. The CDR3 extends over 13 amino acids. Looked up from germline, CDR1 is SGHAT and CDR2 is FQNNGV. The CDR3 protein is CASSSTGLGEQYF.

CDR3 residues: CASSQGVQGLAEKLFF. V gene TRBV4-3 combines with J gene TRBJ1-4. Germline V gives CDR1 LGHNA, CDR2 YSLEER. This CDR3 comprises 16 residues.

The gene calls are TRBV7-9 and TRBJ2-1; TCRdb names TRBD2, which stays unverified in the absence of DNA. The germline V gene encodes CDR1 SEHNR and CDR2 FQNEAQ (reference sequence). The CDR3 runs 16 residues. The CDR3 sequence: CASSFAGTSVPNEQFF. Full variable domain (outside the CDR3, taken from reference TRBV7-9 and TRBJ2-1): DTGVSQNPRHKITKRGQNVTFRCDPISEHNRLYWYRQTLGQGPEFLTYFQNEAQLEKSRLLSDRFSAERPKGSFSTLEIQRTEQGDSAMYLCASSFAGTSVPNEQFFGPGTRLTVL.

This chain joins TRBV29-1 and TRBJ2-5; the TCRdb D gene call, TRBD2, has no DNA to confirm it. CDR3 length: 13 residues. Germline V gene sequence: CDR1 SQVTM, CDR2 ANQGSEA. CDR3 in amino acids: CSVDEGVGETQYF. The full variable domain, its missing parts supplied by reference TRBV29-1 and TRBJ2-5, is SAVISQKPSRDICQRGTSLTIQCQVDSQVTMMFWYRQQPGQSLTLIATANQGSEATYESGFVIDKFPISRPNLTFSTLTVSNMSPEDSSIYLCSVDEGVGETQYFGPGTRLLVL.

The chain uses TRBV5-6 and TRBJ1-1; TCRdb names TRBD1, which stays unverified in the absence of DNA. The CDR3 is made up of 14 amino acids. CDR1 SGHDT and CDR2 YYEEEE come from the germline V gene. The CDR3: CASSLGGLNTEAFF.

This chain connects TRBV28 to TRBJ1-2; TCRdb's D gene call, TRBD1, goes unchecked for lack of DNA. The CDR3 extends over 14 amino acids. Germline CDR1 is MDHEN and CDR2 is SYDVKM. The CDR3 loop is CASSSWTGGYGYTF.

The gene calls are TRBV28 and TRBJ1-1. From germline, CDR1 is MDHEN and CDR2 SYDVKM. The CDR3 is 13 amino acids. The CDR3 here is CASSYGVFTEAFF.

CDR3 loop: CASSPRAWEGEQYF. The genes are TRBV9 and TRBJ2-7; as DNA is missing, the TRBD2 call by TCRdb cannot be tested. The CDR3 runs 14 residues. CDR1 is SGDLS, CDR2 YYNGEE, per germline. Full variable domain (outside the CDR3, taken from reference TRBV9 and TRBJ2-7): DSGVTQTPKHLITATGQRVTLRCSPRSGDLSVYWYQQSLDQGLQFLIQYYNGEERAKGNILERFSAQQFPDLHSELNLSSLELGDSALYFCASSPRAWEGEQYFGPGTRLTVT.

The J gene is TRBJ2-1, the V gene TRBV11-2; there is no DNA to check the TCRdb D call of TRBD1. The CDR3 has 12 residues. Germline V gene lookup returns CDR1 SGHAT and CDR2 FQNNGV. The CDR3 sequence: CASSTVGTGQFF.

This sequence joins TRBV12-3 or TRBV12-4 and TRBJ2-1; TCRdb indicates TRBD1, and absent DNA this call remains unverified. The CDR3 runs 14 residues. The CDR3 protein is CATSFRDPRNEQFF.

The CDR3 protein is CSASRSLLAGEEQFF. The rearrangement uses TRBV20-1 and TRBJ2-1; the D gene TCRdb calls, TRBD2, cannot be checked with no DNA. From germline, CDR1 is DFQATT and CDR2 SNEGSKA (reference sequence). The CDR3 sequence is 15 residues long.

This rearrangement joins TRBV29-1 to TRBJ2-1. CDR1 SQVTM and CDR2 ANQGSEA come from the germline V gene. CDR3 length: 15 amino acids. This chain's CDR3 is CSVEGRKSSYNEQFF.

The chain links TRBV9 to TRBJ2-5; TCRdb's assignment of TRBD1 cannot be checked, as there is no DNA. Germline V gene data show CDR1 as SGDLS and CDR2 as YYNGEE. The CDR3 runs 18 residues. The chain's CDR3 is CASSVGAMGDSIQETQYF. The entire variable domain, with the rest obtained from reference TRBV9 and TRBJ2-5, is as follows: DSGVTQTPKHLITATGQRVTLRCSPRSGDLSVYWYQQSLDQGLQFLIQYYNGEERAKGNILERFSAQQFPDLHSELNLSSLELGDSALYFCASSVGAMGDSIQETQYFGPGTRLLVL.

This chain joins TRBV19 and TRBJ2-7; lacking DNA, the TRBD1 call made by TCRdb goes unchecked. This CDR3 contains 12 residues. The germline V gene has CDR1 LNHDA and CDR2 SQIVND (reference sequence). The CDR3 sequence: CATRRGAYEQYF.

The genes are TRBV6-2 or TRBV6-3 and TRBJ1-1. Germline V lookup: CDR1 MNHEY, CDR2 SVGEGT. The CDR3 spans 15 residues. CDR3 region: CASRRDGGGYTEAFF.